Listed here is a single TCR beta chain. CDR1 and CDR2 (germline): SGHRS, YFSETQ. The CDR3 is made up of 19 amino acids. Trimming removed 0 bases at V and 0 bases at J, with 19 bases between. The sample comes from a study of blood T cell repertoires in COVID-19. Measured with immunoSEQ multiplex PCR; TCRdb has only the in-frame clones, and not every one. The table lists approximately 400,000 clones, 80% to 90% of them singletons. The TCR was taken from a man between 35 and 55 years old with acute or convalescent COVID-19. Input material: peripheral blood. This chain connects TRBV5-1 to TRBJ2-1, with D maybe TRBD2 (6 bases). The CDR3 region has the DNA TGCGCCAGCAGCTTGGGGAGCCGATCTAGCGCCAGCTCCTACAATGAGCAGTTCTTC. Its translation: CASSLGSRSSASSYNEQFF.